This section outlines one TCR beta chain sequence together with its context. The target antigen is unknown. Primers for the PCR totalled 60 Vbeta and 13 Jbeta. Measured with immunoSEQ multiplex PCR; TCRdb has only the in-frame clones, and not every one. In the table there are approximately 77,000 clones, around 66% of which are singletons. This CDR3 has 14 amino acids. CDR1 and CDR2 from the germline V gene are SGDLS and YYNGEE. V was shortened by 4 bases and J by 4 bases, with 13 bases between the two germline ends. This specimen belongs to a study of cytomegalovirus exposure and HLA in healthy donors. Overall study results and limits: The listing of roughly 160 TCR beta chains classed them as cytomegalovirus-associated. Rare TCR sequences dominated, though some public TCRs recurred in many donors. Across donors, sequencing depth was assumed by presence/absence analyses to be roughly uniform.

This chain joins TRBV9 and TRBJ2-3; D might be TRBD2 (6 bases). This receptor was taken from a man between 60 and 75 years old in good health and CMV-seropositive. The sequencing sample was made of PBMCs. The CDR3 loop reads CASSSGLPPDTQYF. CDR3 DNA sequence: TGTGCCAGCAGCTCGGGACTTCCGCCAGATACGCAGTATTTT.